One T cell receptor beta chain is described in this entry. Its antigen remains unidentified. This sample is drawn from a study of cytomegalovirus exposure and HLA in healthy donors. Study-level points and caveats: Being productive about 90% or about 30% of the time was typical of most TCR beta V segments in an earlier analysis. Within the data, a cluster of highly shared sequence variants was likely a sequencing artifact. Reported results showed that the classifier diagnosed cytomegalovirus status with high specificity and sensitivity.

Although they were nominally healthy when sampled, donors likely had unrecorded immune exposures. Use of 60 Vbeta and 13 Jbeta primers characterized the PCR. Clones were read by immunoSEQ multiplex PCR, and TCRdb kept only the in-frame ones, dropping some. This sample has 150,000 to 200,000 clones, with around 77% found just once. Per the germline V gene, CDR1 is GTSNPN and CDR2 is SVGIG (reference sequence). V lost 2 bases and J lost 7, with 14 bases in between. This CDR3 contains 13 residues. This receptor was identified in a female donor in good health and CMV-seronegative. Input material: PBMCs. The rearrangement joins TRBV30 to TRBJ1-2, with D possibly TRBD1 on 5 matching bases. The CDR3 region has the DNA TGTGCCTGGAGTATGGGGACTCGCGGTGGCTACACCTTC. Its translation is CAWSMGTRGGYTF.